This T cell receptor (beta chain) was captured by sequencing in a study of CD8+ T cells in alopecia areata. Notes on the study in general: Among the top 100, expanded CD8+ clones were significantly decreased by tofacitinib, as was scalp clonality.

Sequencing used cDNA as its template, made by extracting RNA and reverse transcribing it. Assay: immunoSEQ multiplex PCR; the TCRdb copy retains only in-frame clones and omits some. Seen here are 110,000 or so clones, around 58% observed once, and the top ten hold nearly 30%. Treatment described: oral pan-JAK inhibitor, 5-10 mg twice daily. Germline loops: CDR1 SQVTM, CDR2 ANQGSEA. The length of the CDR3 is 10 residues. The germline V and J ends were trimmed by 4 bases and 3 bases, with 4 bases remaining between them. This clone was seen more than once but under ten times. Its antigen is undetermined. At the DNA level, this CDR3 is encoded by other sequences in the same sample as well.

This sequence was found in a human donor with alopecia areata. The rearrangement uses TRBV29-1 and TRBJ2-7; D uncertain. Sequenced material: CD8+ T cells sorted from blood, taken at week 4, from a patient treated with tofacitinib. As DNA, the CDR3 is TGCAGCGTTGTGGGCTACGAGCAGTACTTC. Translation gives CSVVGYEQYF.